Below, one T cell receptor beta chain is given with its context. The V end lost 5 bases, the J end lost 3 bases, and 16 bases lay between the germline ends. Germline-derived CDR1 and CDR2 are SGHTA and FQGTGA. This CDR3 has 16 residues. In the original analysis: From reference gene primer amplification, estimates of nucleated cell counts were derived. The table came from immunoSEQ multiplex PCR; TCRdb's copy has only in-frame clones and leaves some out. From that table come the V and J calls and clone size; the DNA was used to work out D and trimming. The sample records under 450,000 clones, approximately 88% being singletons. This entry comes from a study of blood T cell repertoires in COVID-19. Study-level background: Nucleic acid was either cDNA or gDNA, and it came from T cells, B-cell-depleted T cells, or PBMCs.

Seattle's enrolled individuals joined amid active infection and were then monitored longitudinally. This clonotype originated in a woman aged 50 to 65 with COVID-19, enrolled during active disease. The genes are TRBV7-3 and TRBJ2-2; D is possibly TRBD2 (5 bases). Material: peripheral blood. CDR3 loop: CASSPIGGRDTGELFF. DNA of the CDR3: TGTGCCAGCAGCCCGATAGGTGGGAGAGACACCGGGGAGCTGTTTTTT.